The 23 T cell receptor beta chains below come from one sample, sequenced in a study of graft-versus-host responses after intestinal transplantation. Some clones are missing from TCRdb's copy, which holds only in-frame ones; the method was immunoSEQ multiplex PCR. The table records 100,000 or so clones, under 95% of them present only once. No cognate antigen is known for these TCRs. The material sequenced was unstimulated CD8+ T cells sorted from spleen or lymph node cells, taken before intestinal transplant. These receptors all come from a human donor who received an intestinal transplant.

The chain joins TRBV9 to TRBJ2-1; TRBD2 matches 9 bases. The germline gives CDR1 SGDLS, CDR2 YYNGEE. CDR3 size: 16 residues. The V segment lost 1 base and the J segment 4 bases; nucleotides outside the gene matches: 6. CDR3 sequence (DNA): TGTGCCAGCAGCGTAAGCGGGGGGACCCCTTACAATGAGCAGTTCTTC. Its translation: CASSVSGGTPYNEQFF.

The V and J genes are TRBV4-3 and TRBJ1-2, with D perhaps matching TRBD1 (6 bases). Looked up from germline, CDR1 is LGHNA and CDR2 is YSLEER. The V and J ends lost 4 bases and 7 bases respectively, with 10 bases between them. The CDR3 totals 12 residues. This CDR3 reads CASSPLGGGYTF. DNA for the CDR3: TGCGCCAGCAGCCCGTTAGGGGGTGGCTACACCTTC.

The chain employs TRBV23-1 and TRBJ1-6; D not resolved. TRBV23-1 is an ORF; its function is uncertain. Trimming took off 7 bases at V and 0 bases at J, with 16 bases between the two ends. The CDR3 extends over 17 amino acids. DNA for the CDR3: TGCGCCAGCATACAGCCGGGGAAGAGCTCCTATAATTCACCCCTCCACTTT. Translating it yields CASIQPGKSSYNSPLHF.

The chain joins TRBV27 to TRBJ2-4; TRBD1 is a possible D gene (5 bases). Germline V gene sequence: CDR1 MNHEY, CDR2 SMNVEV (reference sequence). The CDR3 loop spans 19 amino acids. V was shortened by 4 bases and J by 3 bases, with 25 bases between the two germline ends. The CDR3 region is CASSSPSTTDFPFKNIQYF. The CDR3 DNA is TGTGCCAGCAGTTCCCCCAGTACGACAGATTTCCCTTTCAAAAACATTCAGTACTTC.

V gene TRBV7-9 combines with J gene TRBJ1-1, with 10 bases lining up with TRBD1. CDR1 and CDR2 (germline): SEHNR, FQNEAQ (reference sequence). The CDR3 is made up of 15 amino acids. J gave up 3 bases and V 4 bases, and 5 bases lay outside the gene matches. CDR3 DNA: TGTGCCAGCAGCTCTCGGGACAGGGGACACACTGAAGCTTTCTTT. It translates to CASSSRDRGHTEAFF.

This chain uses TRBV29-1 with TRBJ1-2, with 10 bases identical to TRBD1. The CDR3 runs 14 residues. CDR1 and CDR2 (germline): SQVTM, ANQGSEA. The junction had 7 bases not matched to a gene; V was cut back by 7 bases and J by 2 bases. The CDR3 nucleotides are TGCAGCGCCGGGACAGGGGAAAAGAACTATGGCTACACCTTC. Translating it yields CSAGTGEKNYGYTF.

The chain couples TRBV4-1 to TRBJ2-2; TRBD1 aligns across 8 bases. Germline V CDR1 and CDR2: MGHRA, YSYEKL. The CDR3 consists of 16 residues. V lost 1 base and J lost 5; bases outside the gene matches: 6. CDR3 nucleotides: TGCGCCAGCAGCCAAGTGGTGACAGGGGAGACCGGGGAGCTGTTTTTT. Residues: CASSQVVTGETGELFF.

This CDR3 is CASSPRDRFFQPQHF. The DNA of the CDR3 is TGTGCCAGCAGCCCACGGGACAGGTTCTTCCAGCCCCAGCATTTT. V usage is TRBV2 and J usage is TRBJ1-5; 8 positions agree with TRBD1. CDR3 length: 15 residues. Germline-derived CDR1 and CDR2 are SNHLY and FYNNEI. After removal of 6 bases from V and 7 bases from J, the junction contained 11 bases not matched to a gene.

This clone appeared a single time. The gene calls are TRBV27 and TRBJ2-7; no firm D call. Germline V gene data show CDR1 as MNHEY and CDR2 as SMNVEV (reference sequence). V was pared by 0 bases and J by 6 bases, with 9 bases between. The length of the CDR3 is 13 residues. CDR3 sequence (DNA): TGTGCCAGCAGTTTATCCAAGGCTAGCGAGCAGTACTTC. It codes for CASSLSKASEQYF.

This chain's CDR3 is CASSQDGRSRGNEQFF. CDR3 bases: TGCGCCAGCAGCCAAGATGGGCGGAGTCGGGGCAATGAGCAGTTCTTC. V is TRBV4-3 and J is TRBJ2-1; tentatively, D is TRBD2 (5 bases). Per the germline V gene, CDR1 is LGHNA and CDR2 is YSLEER. V shed 0 bases and J shed 6 bases, with 15 bases lying between them. This CDR3 spans 16 amino acids.

V and J are TRBV11-3 and TRBJ2-7; D gene uncertain. V was cut by 6 bases and J by 2 bases, with 11 bases left in between. CDR1 SGHNT and CDR2 YENEEA come from the germline V gene. This CDR3 has 13 amino acids. The chain's CDR3 is CASSIRPTYEQYF. The CDR3 nucleotides are TGTGCCAGCAGTATCAGGCCCACCTACGAGCAGTACTTC. Variable domain in full (rest from reference TRBV11-3 and TRBJ2-7): EAGVVQSPRYKIIEKKQPVAFWCNPISGHNTLYWYLQNLGQGPELLIRYENEEAVDDSQLPKDRFSAERLKGVDSTLKIQPAELGDSAVYLCASSIRPTYEQYFGPGTRLTVT.

The chain links TRBV2 to TRBJ1-1, with D hard to call. Germline CDR1 and CDR2: SNHLY and FYNNEI. The V and J ends lost 2 bases and 0 bases respectively, with 13 bases between them. The CDR3 has 16 amino acids. The CDR3 protein is CASSERRYQVNTEAFF. The CDR3 DNA sequence: TGTGCCAGCAGTGAAAGGAGGTACCAGGTGAACACTGAAGCTTTCTTT.

The chain combines TRBV7-2 with TRBJ2-7; 7 bases align to TRBD1. After removal of 5 bases from V and 0 bases from J, the junction contained 7 bases not matched to a gene. The length of the CDR3 is 15 residues. CDR1 is SGHTA, CDR2 FQGNSA, per germline. This chain's CDR3 is CASSAGTAFSYEQYF. The CDR3 DNA follows: TGTGCCAGCAGCGCCGGGACAGCCTTCTCCTACGAGCAGTACTTC.

The chain recombines TRBV5-6 with TRBJ2-4; 7 nucleotides agree with TRBD2. The CDR3 is 12 amino acids. The V segment lost 0 bases and the J segment 15 bases; nucleotides outside the gene matches: 6. In germline, CDR1 is SGHDT, CDR2 YYEEEE. In nucleotides, the CDR3 is TGTGCCAGCAGCTTGGGCACCGGGACTATGTACTTC. Amino acids: CASSLGTGTMYF.

Points on this clone: Other nucleotide sequences from this sample produce the same CDR3. The chain joins TRBV5-6 to TRBJ2-5, with D possibly TRBD2 on 6 matching bases. The CDR3 covers 13 residues. Germline-derived CDR1 and CDR2 are SGHDT and YYEEEE. Trimming removed 0 bases from V and 3 bases from J, with 6 bases in between. The CDR3 DNA sequence: TGTGCCAGCAGCTTGGGGGGGGAAGAGACCCAGTACTTC. Translated: CASSLGGEETQYF.

The gene calls are TRBV19 and TRBJ1-5, with TRBD1 matching over 8 bases. The junction had 8 bases not matched to a gene; V was cut back by 10 bases and J by 3 bases. Germline V gene sequence: CDR1 LNHDA, CDR2 SQIVND (reference sequence). The CDR3 spans 14 residues. CDR3 sequence (DNA): TGTGCCACCAAAGACAGGGGCATCAATCAGCCCCAGCATTTT. Its translation: CATKDRGINQPQHF.

The gene calls are TRBV6-5 and TRBJ2-7, with D possibly being TRBD2 (5 bases). V was shortened by 6 bases and J by 3 bases, with 15 bases between the two germline ends. Per germline, CDR1 MNHEY and CDR2 SVGAGI. The CDR3 is made up of 14 amino acids. CDR3 bases: TGTGCCAGCAGCCTCCGGAGGACGCACTACGAGCAGTACTTC. It codes for CASSLRRTHYEQYF.

This clone was seen only once. V usage is TRBV9 and J usage is TRBJ2-7; 9 nucleotides match TRBD1. This CDR3 is 15 amino acids long. The ends lost 4 bases at V and 2 bases at J; junction bases unmatched: 7. Germline V gene sequence: CDR1 SGDLS, CDR2 YYNGEE. CDR3 sequence reads: CASSPTRTGAYEQYF. In DNA form, the CDR3 reads TGTGCCAGCAGCCCGACCAGGACAGGGGCCTACGAGCAGTACTTC.

The gene calls are TRBV27 and TRBJ1-1; perhaps TRBD1 as D (5 bases). The germline V gene has CDR1 MNHEY and CDR2 SMNVEV (reference sequence). This CDR3 spans 13 amino acids. Trimming pared 0 bases from V and 9 bases from J, leaving 11 bases between. CDR3: CASSLSAGEQAFF. In DNA form, the CDR3 reads TGTGCCAGCAGTTTATCGGCGGGGGAGCAAGCTTTCTTT.

This sequence joins TRBV5-6 and TRBJ2-7; a possible D gene is TRBD2 (5 bases). CDR1 is SGHDT and CDR2 is YYEEEE in the germline V gene. Trimming shortened V by 3 bases and J by 6 bases, and 16 bases separated the two germline ends. The CDR3 spans 14 residues. The CDR3 DNA follows: TGTGCCAGCAGCTACGGGCGAGCGGTTGGCGAGCAGTACTTC. This encodes CASSYGRAVGEQYF.

This rearrangement joins TRBV6-4 to TRBJ2-2; D may be TRBD1 (6 bases). The germline V and J ends were trimmed by 4 bases and 4 bases, with 7 bases remaining between them. CDR1 and CDR2 from the germline V gene are MRHNA and SNTAGT. CDR3 length equals 13 residues. The CDR3 nucleotides read TGTGCCAGCAGTGTAGGGGGCACCGGGGAGCTGTTTTTT. Amino acids: CASSVGGTGELFF.

V gene TRBV7-6 combines with J gene TRBJ1-6; the D is unclear. V lost 5 bases and J lost 7, with 3 bases in between. Germline CDR1 reads SGHVS; CDR2 reads FNYEAQ. CDR3 length: 11 residues. This CDR3 reads CASSPNSPLHF. CDR3 coding DNA: TGTGCCAGCAGCCCGAATTCACCCCTCCACTTT.

The chain employs TRBV18 and TRBJ1-2; 10 bases map to TRBD1. Germline lookup yields CDR1 KGHSH and CDR2 LQKENI. The length of the CDR3 is 16 residues. V was pared by 0 bases and J by 0 bases, with 1 base of the junction left unmatched. CDR3 in amino acids: CASSPPDRGTNYGYTF. CDR3 DNA: TGTGCCAGCTCACCACCGGACAGGGGGACTAACTATGGCTACACCTTC.